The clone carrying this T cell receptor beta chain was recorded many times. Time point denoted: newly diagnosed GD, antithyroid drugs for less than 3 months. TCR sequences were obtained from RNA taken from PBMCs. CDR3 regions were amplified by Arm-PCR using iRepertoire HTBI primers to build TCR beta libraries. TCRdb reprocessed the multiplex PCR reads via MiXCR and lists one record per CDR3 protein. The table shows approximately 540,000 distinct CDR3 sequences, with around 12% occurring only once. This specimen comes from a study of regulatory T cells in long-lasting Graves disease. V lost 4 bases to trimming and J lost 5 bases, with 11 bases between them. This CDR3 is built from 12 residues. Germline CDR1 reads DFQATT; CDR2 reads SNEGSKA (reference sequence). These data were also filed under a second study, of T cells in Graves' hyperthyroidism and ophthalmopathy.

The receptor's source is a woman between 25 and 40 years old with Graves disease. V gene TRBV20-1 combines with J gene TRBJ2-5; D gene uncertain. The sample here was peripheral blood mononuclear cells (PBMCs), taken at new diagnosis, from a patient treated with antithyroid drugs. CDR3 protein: CSAKRGVETQYF. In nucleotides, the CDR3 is TGCAGTGCTAAACGTGGCGTGGAGACCCAGTACTTC.